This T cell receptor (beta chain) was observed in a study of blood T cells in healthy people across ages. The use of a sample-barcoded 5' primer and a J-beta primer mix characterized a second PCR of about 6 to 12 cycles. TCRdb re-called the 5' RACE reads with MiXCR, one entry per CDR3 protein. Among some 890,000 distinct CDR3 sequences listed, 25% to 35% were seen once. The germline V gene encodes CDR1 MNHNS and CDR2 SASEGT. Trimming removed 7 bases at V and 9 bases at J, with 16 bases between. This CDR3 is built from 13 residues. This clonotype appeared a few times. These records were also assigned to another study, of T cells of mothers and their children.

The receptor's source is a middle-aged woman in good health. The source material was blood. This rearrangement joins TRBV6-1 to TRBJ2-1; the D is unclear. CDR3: CASIRILYGEQFF. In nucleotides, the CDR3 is TGTGCCAGCATCCGCATATTATACGGTGAGCAGTTCTTC.